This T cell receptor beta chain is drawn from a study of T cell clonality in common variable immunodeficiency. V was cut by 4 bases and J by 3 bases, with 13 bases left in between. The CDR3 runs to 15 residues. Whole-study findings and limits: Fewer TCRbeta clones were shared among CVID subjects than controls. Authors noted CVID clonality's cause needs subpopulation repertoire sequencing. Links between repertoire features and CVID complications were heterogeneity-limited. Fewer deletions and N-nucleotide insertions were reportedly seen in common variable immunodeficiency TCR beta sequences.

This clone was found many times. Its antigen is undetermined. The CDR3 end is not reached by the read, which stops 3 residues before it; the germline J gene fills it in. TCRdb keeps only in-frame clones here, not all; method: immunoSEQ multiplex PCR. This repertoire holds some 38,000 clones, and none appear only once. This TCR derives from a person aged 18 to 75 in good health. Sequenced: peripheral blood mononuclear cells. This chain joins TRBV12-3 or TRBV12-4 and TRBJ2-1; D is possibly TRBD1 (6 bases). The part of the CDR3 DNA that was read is TGTGCCAGCAGTTCCAAGGGGGTCGGCTACAATGAG. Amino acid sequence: CASSSKGVGYNE. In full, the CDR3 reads CASSSKGVGYNEQFF.